The 14 T cell receptor beta chains below all came from one sample that was sequenced in a study of control samples from healthy donors and cancer patients. Profiled with immunoSEQ multiplex PCR; TCRdb holds only in-frame clones, not every one. The sample comprises tens of thousands of clones, roughly 90% of which are singletons, and 1.6% rests with the top ten. Source material: PBMCs. Every receptor here comes from a man in his forties with colorectal cancer.

The rearrangement uses TRBV11-1 and TRBJ1-1; no firm D call. The CDR3 runs to 13 residues. Germline CDR1 reads SGHAT; CDR2 reads FQDESV (reference sequence). The ends were cut back, 5 bases at V and 1 base at J, with 8 bases in the middle. CDR3 sequence: CASSLEQNTEAFF. DNA of the CDR3: TGTGCCAGCAGCCTCGAGCAGAACACTGAAGCTTTCTTT.

The genes are TRBV25-1 and TRBJ1-6; possibly TRBD1 for D (5 bases). This CDR3 has 18 amino acids. V lost 2 bases, J lost 6 bases, and 20 bases lay in between. Germline CDR1 is MGHDK and CDR2 is SYGVNS. The CDR3 DNA is TGTGCCAGCAGTGAAATAAGGGGACTGAACATACTTAATTCACCCCTCCACTTT. Protein product: CASSEIRGLNILNSPLHF.

The rearrangement joins TRBV6-5 to TRBJ1-5, with D tentatively TRBD1 (5 bases). Germline assignment: CDR1 MNHEY and CDR2 SVGAGI. This CDR3 has 14 residues. The V gene lost 5 bases and the J gene lost 5 bases, with 13 bases spanning the gap. CDR3 in DNA: TGTGCCAGCAGTCTGACCAGGGTAGATCAGCCCCAGCATTTT. The encoded protein is CASSLTRVDQPQHF.

The chain has TRBV6-2 or TRBV6-3 and TRBJ1-2; D unresolved. Trimming stripped 4 bases from V and 5 bases from J, with 11 bases between. The CDR3 runs to 13 residues. Per germline, CDR1 MNHEY and CDR2 SVGEGT. CDR3 nucleotide sequence: TGTGCCAGCAGTTCCTACAGAGGTTATGGCTACACCTTC. It yields the protein CASSSYRGYGYTF.

The rearrangement uses TRBV6-5 and TRBJ1-1; no definite D call. V was pared by 6 bases and J by 4 bases, with 12 bases between. Germline V gene data show CDR1 as MNHEY and CDR2 as SVGAGI. This CDR3 spans 13 amino acids. This CDR3 reads CASRPRIVTEAFF. The CDR3 coding sequence is TGTGCCAGCAGACCGAGGATAGTCACTGAAGCTTTCTTT.

The rearrangement links TRBV5-1 to TRBJ2-1; D might be TRBD2 (5 bases). The CDR3 has 15 residues. Germline values: CDR1 SGHRS, CDR2 YFSETQ. V lost 4 bases, J lost 5 bases, and 16 bases lay in between. The CDR3 protein is CASSARSGENNEQFF. DNA for the CDR3: TGCGCCAGCAGCGCCCGATCCGGGGAAAACAATGAGCAGTTCTTC.

The chain uses TRBV6-2 or TRBV6-3 and TRBJ2-3, with D possibly being TRBD2 (6 bases). Germline CDR1 is MNHEY and CDR2 is SVGEGT. V dropped 6 bases and J dropped 5 bases, with 18 bases sitting between them. This CDR3 spans 15 amino acids. In nucleotides, the CDR3 is TGTGCCAGCAGCCGGACGGGTTGGGGAGGAGATACGCAGTATTTT. This gives the protein CASSRTGWGGDTQYF.

The rearrangement joins TRBV30 to TRBJ1-1, with 7 positions matching TRBD1. From germline, CDR1 is GTSNPN and CDR2 SVGIG (reference sequence). The junction had 11 bases not matched to a gene; V was cut back by 3 bases and J by 1 base. The CDR3 consists of 16 residues. CDR3: CAWRARGGTSNTEAFF. The CDR3 nucleotides read TGTGCCTGGAGAGCCAGGGGGGGGACATCGAACACTGAAGCTTTCTTT. The complete variable domain, with remaining parts taken from reference TRBV30 and TRBJ1-1, reads SQTIHQWPATLVQPVGSPLSLECTVEGTSNPNLYWYRQAAGRGLQLLFYSVGIGQISSEVPQNLSASRPQDRQFILSSKKLLLSDSGFYLCAWRARGGTSNTEAFFGQGTRLTVV.

The chain couples TRBV7-8 to TRBJ1-4; D is perhaps TRBD1 (5 bases). The CDR3 consists of 14 residues. V was pared by 6 bases and J by 4 bases, with 12 bases between. Per the germline V gene, CDR1 is SGHVS and CDR2 is FQNEAQ. In DNA form, the CDR3 reads TGTGCCAGCAGTTTGACAGCGTTTAATGAAAAACTGTTTTTT. Encoded protein: CASSLTAFNEKLFF.

The chain employs TRBV28 and TRBJ1-4; no definite D call. Germline lookup yields CDR1 MDHEN and CDR2 SYDVKM. V lost 1 base and J 5 bases, leaving 14 bases between the germline ends. This CDR3 comprises 16 residues. The CDR3 region has the DNA TGTGCCAGCAGTTTATTCAAACTGGGGTGGAATGAAAAACTGTTTTTT. Translation gives CASSLFKLGWNEKLFF.

The V call is TRBV14, the J call TRBJ1-2; TRBD1 is a possible D gene (5 bases). V lost 3 bases and J lost 1, with 6 bases in between. The CDR3 runs 13 residues. In germline, CDR1 is SGHDN, CDR2 FVKESK. CDR3 sequence (DNA): TGTGCCAGCAGCCATGGGGGTAACTATGGCTACACCTTC. Translating it yields CASSHGGNYGYTF.

The chain employs TRBV29-1 and TRBJ2-7; D ambiguous. Deletions cut 6 bases from V and 3 bases from J, with 15 bases between. Looked up from germline, CDR1 is SQVTM and CDR2 is ANQGSEA. The CDR3 is 13 residues long. In DNA, the CDR3 is TGCAGCGTGAACCTCGGCAGCTACTACGAGCAGTACTTC. This sequence encodes CSVNLGSYYEQYF.

This clone showed up just once. The chain employs TRBV24-1 and TRBJ1-1; tentatively, D is TRBD1 (5 bases). The CDR3 extends over 14 amino acids. Germline CDR1 is KGHDR and CDR2 is SFDVKD. Trimming left V 6 bases short and J 5 bases short, with 15 bases between. The CDR3 reads CATSSWDGGTEAFF. The DNA of the CDR3 is TGTGCCACCAGTTCCTGGGACGGGGGGACTGAAGCTTTCTTT.

This sequence joins TRBV5-4 and TRBJ1-1; D gene uncertain. The CDR3 is 15 amino acids. Germline CDR1 and CDR2: SGHNT and YYREEE (reference sequence). V was shortened by 1 base and J by 0 bases, with 10 bases between the two germline ends. This CDR3 is CASSLKAELNTEAFF. The CDR3, as DNA: TGTGCCAGCAGCTTGAAGGCGGAATTGAACACTGAAGCTTTCTTT.